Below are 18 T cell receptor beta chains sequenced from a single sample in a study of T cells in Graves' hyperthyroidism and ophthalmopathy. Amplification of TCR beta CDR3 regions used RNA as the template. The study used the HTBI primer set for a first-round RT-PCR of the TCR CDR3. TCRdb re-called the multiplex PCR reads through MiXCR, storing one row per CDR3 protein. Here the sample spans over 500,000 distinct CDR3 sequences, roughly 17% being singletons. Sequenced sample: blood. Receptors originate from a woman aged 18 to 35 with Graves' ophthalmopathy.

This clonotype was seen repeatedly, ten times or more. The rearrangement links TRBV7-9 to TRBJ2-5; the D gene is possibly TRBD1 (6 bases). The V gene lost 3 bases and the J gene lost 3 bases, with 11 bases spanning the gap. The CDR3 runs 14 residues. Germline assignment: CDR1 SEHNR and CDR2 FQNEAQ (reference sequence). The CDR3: CASSLSGVKETQYF. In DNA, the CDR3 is TGTGCCAGCAGCTTGTCAGGGGTCAAAGAGACCCAGTACTTC.

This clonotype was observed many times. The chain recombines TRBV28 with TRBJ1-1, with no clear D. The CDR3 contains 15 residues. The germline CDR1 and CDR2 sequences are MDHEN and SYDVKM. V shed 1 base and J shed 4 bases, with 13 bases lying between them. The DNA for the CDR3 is TGTGCCAGCAGTTTATCGGGCCCCAGGACCACTGAAGCTTTCTTT. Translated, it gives CASSLSGPRTTEAFF.

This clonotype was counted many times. The CDR3 protein is CASSSAGLAGVHNEQFF. The CDR3 region has the DNA TGCGCCAGCAGCTCAGCCGGACTAGCGGGAGTTCACAATGAGCAGTTCTTC. The chain links TRBV5-1 to TRBJ2-1, with 13 bases aligning to TRBD2. Germline V lookup: CDR1 SGHRS, CDR2 YFSETQ. The CDR3 consists of 17 residues. Trimming at V came to 3 bases and at J to 5 bases, leaving 8 bases not matched to a gene.

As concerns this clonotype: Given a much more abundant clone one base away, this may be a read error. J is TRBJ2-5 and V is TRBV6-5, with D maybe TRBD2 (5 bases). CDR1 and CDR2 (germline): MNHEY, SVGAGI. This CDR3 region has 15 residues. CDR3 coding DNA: TGTGCCAGCAGTTACGATGTGGGAGTAAAAGAGTCCCAGTACTTC. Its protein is CASSYDVGVKESQYF.

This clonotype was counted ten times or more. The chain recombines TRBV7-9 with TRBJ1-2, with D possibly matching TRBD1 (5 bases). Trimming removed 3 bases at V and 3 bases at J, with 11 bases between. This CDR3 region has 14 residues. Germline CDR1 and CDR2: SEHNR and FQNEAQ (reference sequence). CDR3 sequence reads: CASSFPQGHYGYTF. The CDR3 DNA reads TGTGCCAGCAGCTTCCCCCAGGGACACTATGGCTACACCTTC. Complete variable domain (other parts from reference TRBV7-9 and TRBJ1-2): DTGVSQNPRHKITKRGQNVTFRCDPISEHNRLYWYRQTLGQGPEFLTYFQNEAQLEKSRLLSDRFSAERPKGSFSTLEIQRTEQGDSAMYLCASSFPQGHYGYTFGSGTRLTVV.

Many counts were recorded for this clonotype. CDR3 nucleotides: TGTGCCAGCAGTGGATCGGCCCACTACGAGCAGTACTTC. This sequence encodes CASSGSAHYEQYF. This chain uses TRBV2 with TRBJ2-7; the D is unclear. Trimming pared 4 bases from V and 3 bases from J, leaving 10 bases between. Germline CDR1 SNHLY, CDR2 FYNNEI. This CDR3 contains 13 residues.

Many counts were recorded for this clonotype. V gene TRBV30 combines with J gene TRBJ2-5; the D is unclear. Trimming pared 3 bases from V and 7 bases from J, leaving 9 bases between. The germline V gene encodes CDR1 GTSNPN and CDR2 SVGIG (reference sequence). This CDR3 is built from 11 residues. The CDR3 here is CAWSVPGTQYF. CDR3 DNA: TGTGCCTGGAGCGTCCCTGGGACCCAGTACTTC.

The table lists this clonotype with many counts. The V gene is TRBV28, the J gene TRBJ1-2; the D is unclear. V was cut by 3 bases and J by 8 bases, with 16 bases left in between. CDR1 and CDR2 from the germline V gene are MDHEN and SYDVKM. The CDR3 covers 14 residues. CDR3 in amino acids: CASSFRDYLRGYTF. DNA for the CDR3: TGTGCCAGCAGTTTTCGAGACTACCTACGGGGCTACACCTTC.

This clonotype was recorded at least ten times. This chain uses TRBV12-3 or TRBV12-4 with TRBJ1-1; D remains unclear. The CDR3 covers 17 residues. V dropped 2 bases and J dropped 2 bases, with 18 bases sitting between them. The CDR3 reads CASSLSLGPSANTEAFF. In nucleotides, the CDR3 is TGTGCCAGCAGTTTAAGCTTAGGTCCGTCTGCAAACACTGAAGCTTTCTTT.

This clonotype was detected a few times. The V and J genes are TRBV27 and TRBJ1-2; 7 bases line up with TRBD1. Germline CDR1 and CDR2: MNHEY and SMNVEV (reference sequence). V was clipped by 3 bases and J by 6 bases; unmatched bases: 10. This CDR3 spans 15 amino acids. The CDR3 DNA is TGTGCCAGCAGTTTCTCCAGACAGGGCTCTGATGGCTACACCTTC. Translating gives CASSFSRQGSDGYTF.

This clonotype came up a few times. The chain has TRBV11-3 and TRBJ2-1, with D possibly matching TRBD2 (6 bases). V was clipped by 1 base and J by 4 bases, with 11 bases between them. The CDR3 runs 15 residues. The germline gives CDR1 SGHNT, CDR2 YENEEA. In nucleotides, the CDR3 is TGTGCCAGCAGCTTAGCGGGAGTCGGATACAATGAGCAGTTCTTC. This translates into CASSLAGVGYNEQFF. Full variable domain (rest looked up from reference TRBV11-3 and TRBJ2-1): EAGVVQSPRYKIIEKKQPVAFWCNPISGHNTLYWYLQNLGQGPELLIRYENEEAVDDSQLPKDRFSAERLKGVDSTLKIQPAELGDSAVYLCASSLAGVGYNEQFFGPGTRLTVL.

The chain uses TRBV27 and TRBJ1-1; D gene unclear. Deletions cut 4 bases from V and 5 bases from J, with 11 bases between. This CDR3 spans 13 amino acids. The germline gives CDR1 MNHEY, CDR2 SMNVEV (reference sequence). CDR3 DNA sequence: TGTGCCAGCAGTTCCGGGCTAGAGACTGAAGCTTTCTTT. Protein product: CASSSGLETEAFF.

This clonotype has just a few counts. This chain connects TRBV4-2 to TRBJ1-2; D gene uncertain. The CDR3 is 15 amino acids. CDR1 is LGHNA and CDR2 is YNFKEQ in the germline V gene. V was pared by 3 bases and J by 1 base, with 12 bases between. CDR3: CASSQDFGNNYGYTF. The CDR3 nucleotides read TGTGCCAGCAGCCAGGACTTTGGGAATAACTATGGCTACACCTTC.

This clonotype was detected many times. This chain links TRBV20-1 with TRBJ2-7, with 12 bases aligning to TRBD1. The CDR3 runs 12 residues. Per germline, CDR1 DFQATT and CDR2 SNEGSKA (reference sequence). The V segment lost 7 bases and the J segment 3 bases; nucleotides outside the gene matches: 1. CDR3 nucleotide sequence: TGCAGTGGGGACAGGGGGCGCTACGAGCAGTACTTC. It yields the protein CSGDRGRYEQYF.

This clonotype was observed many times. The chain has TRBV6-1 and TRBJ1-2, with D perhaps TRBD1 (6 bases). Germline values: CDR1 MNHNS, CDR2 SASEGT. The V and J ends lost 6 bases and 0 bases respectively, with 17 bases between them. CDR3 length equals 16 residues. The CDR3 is CASRYSTGTPNYGYTF. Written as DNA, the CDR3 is TGTGCCAGCAGATATTCCACCGGGACACCTAACTATGGCTACACCTTC.

The CDR3 here is CASSPITGGAGAEGYTF. The DNA of the CDR3 is TGTGCCAGCAGCCCTATCACAGGAGGTGCAGGGGCGGAGGGCTACACCTTC. The V call is TRBV7-9, the J call TRBJ1-2, with D possibly being TRBD1 (6 bases). With 5 bases removed from V and 8 bases from J, the gap between germline ends came to 27 bases. The CDR3 spans 17 residues. Germline CDR1 and CDR2: SEHNR and FQNEAQ (reference sequence).

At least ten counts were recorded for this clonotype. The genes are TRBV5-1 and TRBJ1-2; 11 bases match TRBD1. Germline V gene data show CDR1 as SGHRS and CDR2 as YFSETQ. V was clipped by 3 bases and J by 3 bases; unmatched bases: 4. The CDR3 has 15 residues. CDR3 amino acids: CASSWTGGDYYGYTF. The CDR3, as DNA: TGCGCCAGCAGCTGGACAGGGGGCGACTACTATGGCTACACCTTC.

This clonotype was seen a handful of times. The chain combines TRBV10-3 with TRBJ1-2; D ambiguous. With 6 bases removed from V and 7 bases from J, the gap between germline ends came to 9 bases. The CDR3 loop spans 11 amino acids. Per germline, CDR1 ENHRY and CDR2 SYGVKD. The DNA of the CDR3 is TGTGCCATCAGGCAAGACGTTGGCTACACCTTC. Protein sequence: CAIRQDVGYTF.